This TCR beta chain was observed in a study of glioma-infiltrating T cells after dendritic cell vaccination. Measured with immunoSEQ multiplex PCR; TCRdb has only the in-frame clones, and not every one. This sample has about 32,000 clones, with 90% found just once. The origin of this receptor is a human donor with glioblastoma. The sample in question was blood, obtained before dendritic cell vaccination.

The CDR3 spells CASSGGILVFF. As DNA, the CDR3 is TGTGCCAGCAGTGGCGGAATCTTGGTGTTTTTT. V and J are TRBV6-1 and TRBJ2-2; D call uncertain. V was trimmed by 4 bases and J by 15 bases, leaving 12 bases between them. The CDR3 runs to 11 residues. From germline, CDR1 is MNHNS and CDR2 SASEGT.